The 20 T cell receptor beta chains presented below share a single source sample, sequenced in a study of blood T cell repertoires in COVID-19. The protocol was immunoSEQ multiplex PCR, while the TCRdb copy is restricted to in-frame clones and leaves out a portion. The sample has about 210,000 clones; approximately 88% are singletons. Sequencing input: PBMCs or T cells enriched from blood (not recorded which). These receptors all stem from a woman aged 40-49 years with acute COVID-19.

The CDR3 nucleotides read TGTGCCAGCAGCCAAGATCGAGTATCTCGAGACAGTGAATTCCTAGCGTCAGATACGCAGTATTTT. Translating gives CASSQDRVSRDSEFLASDTQYF. The J gene is TRBJ2-3, the V gene TRBV3-1 (or the pseudogene TRBV3-2), with a weak D call TRBD2 (6 bases). The CDR3 is 22 amino acids. Trimming took off 0 bases at V and 4 bases at J, with 32 bases between the two ends. The germline V gene has CDR1 LGHDT and CDR2 YNNKEL (reference sequence).

The genes are TRBV21-1 and TRBJ1-5; the table's D call TRBD1 went unverified against the DNA. TRBV21-1 constitutes a pseudogene. CDR3 length: 16 amino acids. Written as DNA, the CDR3 is TGTGCCAGCAGCAAAGCGCGTCAGGTGACGAATCAGCCCCAGCATTTT. Its translation is CASSKARQVTNQPQHF.

V usage is TRBV21-1 and J usage is TRBJ2-5; no check of the table's D call, TRBD1, against the DNA was made. TRBV21-1 is described as a pseudogene. This CDR3 has 12 amino acids. The CDR3 here is CASSLPGAAQYF. CDR3 bases: TGTGCCAGCAGCTTGCCAGGGGCGGCCCAGTACTTC.

This rearrangement joins TRBV30 to TRBJ2-3; 8 bases are shared with TRBD2. Losses at the gene ends were 0 bases for V and 7 bases for J; bases not matched to a gene: 3. This CDR3 spans 13 amino acids. Germline CDR1 reads GTSNPN; CDR2 reads SVGIG (reference sequence). CDR3 amino acids: CAWSVRGGNTQYF. The CDR3 nucleotides read TGTGCCTGGAGTGTACGGGGGGGTAATACGCAGTATTTT.

The chain joins TRBV11-2 to TRBJ1-4; D is unresolved. Between the trimmed V and J ends, which lost 5 bases and 5 bases, there was a span of 12 bases. The germline V gene has CDR1 SGHAT and CDR2 FQNNGV. The CDR3 is 14 amino acids. The DNA for the CDR3 is TGTGCCAGCAGCCTAAATCCGGGGAATGAAAAACTGTTTTTT. It codes for CASSLNPGNEKLFF.

This sequence joins TRBV12-3 or TRBV12-4 and TRBJ1-1, with D uncertain. This CDR3 comprises 12 residues. V was trimmed by 3 bases and J by 5 bases, leaving 7 bases between them. CDR3 nucleotide sequence: TGTGCCAGCAGTTTCCCTCCGACTGAAGCTTTCTTT. Protein: CASSFPPTEAFF.

This chain joins TRBV2 and TRBJ1-6; 7 nucleotides match TRBD1. With 4 bases clipped from V and 11 bases from J, the junction kept 2 bases outside the gene matches. CDR1 and CDR2 from the germline V gene are SNHLY and FYNNEI. The length of the CDR3 is 12 residues. The CDR3 DNA sequence: TGTGCCAGCAGTGCACAGGGGCCACCCCTCCACTTT. Translating it yields CASSAQGPPLHF.

The chain has TRBV5-4 and TRBJ1-1; possible D gene TRBD1, 6 bases. The CDR3 covers 16 residues. Trimming took off 4 bases at V and 0 bases at J, with 16 bases between the two ends. Germline V gene lookup returns CDR1 SGHNT and CDR2 YYREEE (reference sequence). CDR3 bases: TGTGCCAGCAGCGGGGGGGGCGGCGGATTGAACACTGAAGCTTTCTTT. Encoded protein: CASSGGGGGLNTEAFF.

The sample holds a few counts of this clone. J is TRBJ1-2 and V is TRBV2, with D tentatively TRBD1 (5 bases). Germline V gene sequence: CDR1 SNHLY, CDR2 FYNNEI. CDR3 size: 14 residues. V was trimmed by 3 bases and J by 4 bases, leaving 12 bases between them. CDR3 sequence: CASSDKPGGYGYTF. CDR3 sequence (DNA): TGTGCCAGCAGTGATAAGCCGGGGGGCTATGGCTACACCTTC.

The chain couples TRBV24-1 to TRBJ1-5; 9 bases line up with TRBD1. V dropped 4 bases and J dropped 5; count of bases not matched to a gene: 8. The CDR3 has 16 residues. The germline V gene has CDR1 KGHDR and CDR2 SFDVKD. Here the CDR3 reads CATSDPGTGNHQPQHF. The CDR3 DNA reads TGTGCCACCAGTGACCCCGGGACAGGGAACCATCAGCCCCAGCATTTT.

In its sample, this clone was seen a few times. The chain has TRBV11-2 and TRBJ1-2; D remains ambiguous. V was cut by 3 bases and J by 4 bases, with 12 bases left in between. Germline V gives CDR1 SGHAT, CDR2 FQNNGV. The CDR3 contains 14 residues. For the CDR3, the DNA is TGTGCCAGCAGCTTGGACGTTGGGAGCTATGGCTACACCTTC. Its translation: CASSLDVGSYGYTF.

The gene calls are TRBV19 and TRBJ1-5; 10 bases are shared with TRBD1. Germline V gene sequence: CDR1 LNHDA, CDR2 SQIVND (reference sequence). V was pared by 7 bases and J by 3 bases, with 12 bases of the junction left unmatched. This CDR3 contains 17 residues. The CDR3 here is CASTDQGTGAFNQPQHF. CDR3 nucleotide sequence: TGTGCCAGTACAGATCAAGGGACAGGGGCTTTCAATCAGCCCCAGCATTTT.

The chain is built from TRBV13 and TRBJ1-2, with TRBD1 identical over 11 bases. The V and J ends lost 5 bases and 8 bases, in that order; junction bases with no gene match: 4. CDR3 length: 13 amino acids. CDR1 is PRHDT and CDR2 is FYEKMQ in the germline V gene (reference sequence). The CDR3 loop reads CASSGTGGRGYTF. CDR3 coding DNA: TGTGCCAGCAGCGGGACAGGGGGGCGGGGCTACACCTTC.

The chain couples TRBV5-3 to TRBJ1-6; no definite D call. TRBV5-3 is an ORF, and what it does is uncertain. The CDR3 sequence is 19 residues long. V was shortened by 0 bases and J by 0 bases, with 16 bases between the two germline ends. The CDR3 reads CARSLGASPFGSYNSPLHF. CDR3 sequence (DNA): TGTGCCAGAAGCTTGGGGGCCAGTCCTTTCGGCTCCTATAATTCACCCCTCCACTTT.

The chain recombines TRBV6-2 or TRBV6-3 with TRBJ1-3; a weak D match, TRBD1 (6 bases). This CDR3 region has 16 residues. Germline loops: CDR1 MNHEY, CDR2 SVGEGT. V was cut by 6 bases and J by 0 bases, with 15 bases left in between. In DNA form, the CDR3 reads TGTGCCAGCAGCGGACAGACGATATTCTCTGGAAACACCATATATTTT. As protein: CASSGQTIFSGNTIYF.

The chain has TRBV7-9 and TRBJ2-5; 15 nucleotides line up with TRBD2. This CDR3 is built from 17 residues. The junction had 9 bases not matched to a gene; V was cut back by 4 bases and J by 6 bases. CDR1 is SEHNR and CDR2 is FQNEAQ in the germline V gene (reference sequence). CDR3 sequence (DNA): TGTGCCAGCAGCTCAGAGGGACTAGCGGGGGGTCGGCAGACCCAGTACTTC. The encoded protein is CASSSEGLAGGRQTQYF.

The J gene is TRBJ1-2, the V gene TRBV6-5, with TRBD1 as a possible D gene (6 bases). V shed 2 bases and J shed 1 base, with 11 bases lying between them. The CDR3 length is 15 residues. Germline assignment: CDR1 MNHEY and CDR2 SVGAGI. The CDR3 nucleotides are TGTGCCAGCAGTTACCGGGGGGCTGGTAACTATGGCTACACCTTC. Encoded protein: CASSYRGAGNYGYTF.

The CDR3 DNA reads as TGTGCCAGCAGCTTAGGGAAGGACAGGGCGGCTTTCTTT. Translating gives CASSLGKDRAAFF. This chain uses TRBV7-8 with TRBJ1-1; 8 bases are shared with TRBD1. Looked up from germline, CDR1 is SGHVS and CDR2 is FQNEAQ. The CDR3 extends over 13 amino acids. The V and J ends lost 1 base and 11 bases, in that order; junction bases with no gene match: 6. The full variable domain, in which reference TRBV7-8 and TRBJ1-1 provide the parts outside the CDR3, is GAGVSQSPRYKVAKRGQDVALRCDPISGHVSLFWYQQALGQGPEFLTYFQNEAQLDKSGLPSDRFFAERPEGSVSTLKIQRTQQEDSAVYLCASSLGKDRAAFFGQGTRLTVV.

The chain links TRBV5-1 to TRBJ1-1, with 10 nucleotides matching TRBD1. The germline V gene has CDR1 SGHRS and CDR2 YFSETQ. Trimming cost V 4 bases and J 4 bases; bases outside gene matches: 10. The CDR3 runs 16 residues. CDR3 sequence: CASSPGTGALGTEAFF. CDR3 nucleotide sequence: TGCGCCAGCAGCCCCGGGACAGGGGCGTTAGGCACTGAAGCTTTCTTT.

The CDR3 loop is CAWNPTDAAYNSPLHF. The CDR3 DNA reads TGTGCCTGGAACCCTACAGACGCTGCCTATAATTCACCCCTCCACTTT. The gene calls are TRBV30 and TRBJ1-6; the D is unclear. The CDR3 length is 16 residues. The V end lost 4 bases, the J end lost 2 bases, and 15 bases lay between the germline ends. CDR1 GTSNPN and CDR2 SVGIG come from the germline V gene (reference sequence). Based on the CDR3 plus reference TRBV30 and TRBJ1-6, the full variable domain is SQTIHQWPATLVQPVGSPLSLECTVEGTSNPNLYWYRQAAGRGLQLLFYSVGIGQISSEVPQNLSASRPQDRQFILSSKKLLLSDSGFYLCAWNPTDAAYNSPLHFGNGTRLTVT.